This T cell receptor beta chain was captured in a study of blood T cell repertoires in COVID-19. Only in-frame clones appear in the TCRdb table, and some are missing; sequencing was by immunoSEQ multiplex PCR. The sample lists approximately 150,000 clones; around 81% were seen once. This sequence was found in a man aged 55 to 70 with active or convalescent COVID-19. Sequences were obtained from peripheral blood.

The CDR3 bases are TGCAGCGTTGAGGCTCCAAACAACTACGAGCAGTACTTC. It is translated as CSVEAPNNYEQYF. The V gene is TRBV29-1, the J gene TRBJ2-7; the D is unclear. V was clipped by 3 bases and J by 3 bases, with 12 bases between them. CDR1 SQVTM and CDR2 ANQGSEA come from the germline V gene. The CDR3 has 13 residues.